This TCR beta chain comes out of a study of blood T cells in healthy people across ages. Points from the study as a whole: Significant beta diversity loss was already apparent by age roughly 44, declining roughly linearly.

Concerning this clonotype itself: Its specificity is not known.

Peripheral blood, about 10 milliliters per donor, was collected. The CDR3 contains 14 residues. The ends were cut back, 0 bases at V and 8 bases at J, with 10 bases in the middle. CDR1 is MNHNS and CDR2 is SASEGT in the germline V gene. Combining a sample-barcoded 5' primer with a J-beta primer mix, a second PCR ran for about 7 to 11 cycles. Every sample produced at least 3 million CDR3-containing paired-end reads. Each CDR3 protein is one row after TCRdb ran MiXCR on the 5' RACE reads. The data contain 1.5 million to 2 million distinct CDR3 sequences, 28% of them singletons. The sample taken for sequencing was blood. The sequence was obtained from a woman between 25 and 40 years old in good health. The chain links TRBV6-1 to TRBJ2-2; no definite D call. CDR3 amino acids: CASSEAHRYGELFF. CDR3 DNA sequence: TGTGCCAGCAGTGAAGCGCACCGGTATGGGGAGCTGTTTTTT.